This T cell receptor beta chain stems from a study of shared clonotypes between healthy human individuals. This CDR3 comprises 13 residues. With V trimmed by 5 bases and J by 8 bases, 5 bases remained unmatched. Germline CDR1 is MNHEY and CDR2 is SMNVEV (reference sequence). CD45RO-negative CD8 cells positively selected for CCR7 made up the naive population, which excluded terminally differentiated effector memory CD45RA+ cells. Produced via immunoSEQ multiplex PCR; TCRdb's table is partial and in-frame only. In the table there are roughly 1,800,000 clones, approximately 94% of which are singletons. The sequence was collected from a young man in good health. V is TRBV27 and J is TRBJ2-1, with 8 bases aligning to TRBD2. The specimen was naive CD8+ T cells sorted from blood. CDR3 region: CASSPRGDDEQFF. In DNA, the CDR3 is TGTGCCAGCAGTCCGCGGGGGGATGATGAGCAGTTCTTC.